These T cell receptor beta chains were read from a single sample in a study of blood T cell repertoires in COVID-19. Profiled with immunoSEQ multiplex PCR; TCRdb holds only in-frame clones, not every one. The table includes hundreds of thousands of clones, 70% to 90% detected once. The material sequenced was PBMCs or T cells enriched from blood (not recorded which). These receptors came from a woman in her forties with acute COVID-19. The CDR3 runs from the conserved cysteine through the conserved F or W. The order of the fields is CDR3 protein, CDR3 DNA, clone size, J gene, D gene, V gene. D genes are given only for firm matches. Size is omitted from some rows. Given values are once, few, many or a class for expanded clones.

CDR3aa: CASSVIPSGLSYNEQFF; CDR3nt: TGTGCCAGCAGTGTGATTCCTAGCGGCCTCTCCTACAATGAGCAGTTCTTC; abundance: .; j_gene: TRBJ2-1; d_gene: TRBD2; v_gene: TRBV2
CDR3aa: CASSESWLKNSYEQYF; CDR3nt: TGTGCCAGCAGTGAATCATGGCTTAAAAACTCCTACGAGCAGTACTTC; abundance: .; j_gene: TRBJ2-7; d_gene: .; v_gene: TRBV2
CDR3aa: CASSIGVQGGETQYF; CDR3nt: TGTGCCAGTAGTATAGGGGTACAGGGTGGTGAGACCCAGTACTTC; abundance: .; j_gene: TRBJ2-5; d_gene: .; v_gene: TRBV19
CDR3aa: CASSYLQGSNGYTF; CDR3nt: TGTGCCAGCAGTTACTTACAGGGAAGTAATGGCTACACCTTC; abundance: .; j_gene: TRBJ1-2; d_gene: .; v_gene: TRBV6-5
CDR3aa: CAISELLAGGPNTGELFF; CDR3nt: TGTGCCATCAGTGAGTTACTAGCGGGAGGGCCGAACACCGGGGAGCTGTTTTTT; abundance: .; j_gene: TRBJ2-2; d_gene: TRBD2; v_gene: TRBV10-3
CDR3aa: CASSLGDRATGELFF; CDR3nt: TGCGCCAGCAGCTTGGGGGACAGGGCCACCGGGGAGCTGTTTTTT; abundance: .; j_gene: TRBJ2-2; d_gene: TRBD1; v_gene: TRBV5-1
CDR3aa: CSASSLAGVNEQFF; CDR3nt: TGCAGTGCTAGTTCCCTAGCGGGAGTAAATGAGCAGTTCTTC; abundance: once; j_gene: TRBJ2-1; d_gene: TRBD2; v_gene: TRBV20-1
CDR3aa: CASSQAAYEQYF; CDR3nt: TGTGCCAGCAGCCAAGCGGCCTACGAGCAGTACTTC; abundance: .; j_gene: TRBJ2-7; d_gene: .; v_gene: TRBV3-1/TRBV3-2
CDR3aa: CASSLGLAALERDEQFF; CDR3nt: TGTGCCAGCAGCCTGGGGCTAGCGGCTCTCGAGCGGGATGAGCAGTTCTTC; abundance: .; j_gene: TRBJ2-1; d_gene: TRBD2; v_gene: TRBV7-9
CDR3aa: CASSQGLAGDQETQYF; CDR3nt: TGTGCCAGCAGCCAAGGCTTAGCGGGGGACCAAGAGACCCAGTACTTC; abundance: .; j_gene: TRBJ2-5; d_gene: TRBD2; v_gene: TRBV3-1/TRBV3-2
CDR3aa: CASTQFGANVLTF; CDR3nt: TGTGCCAGCACCCAGTTTGGGGCCAACGTCCTGACTTTC; abundance: .; j_gene: TRBJ2-6; d_gene: .; v_gene: TRBV12-3/TRBV12-4
CDR3aa: CASSPGTGEGDTQYF; CDR3nt: TGCGCCAGCAGCCCAGGGACAGGGGAGGGAGATACGCAGTATTTT; abundance: .; j_gene: TRBJ2-3; d_gene: TRBD1; v_gene: TRBV5-1
CDR3aa: CASSEWEYSNQPQHF; CDR3nt: TGTGCCAGCAGTGAATGGGAGTATAGCAATCAGCCCCAGCATTTT; abundance: .; j_gene: TRBJ1-5; d_gene: .; v_gene: TRBV6-1
CDR3aa: CATSDWTPGDEQFF; CDR3nt: TGTGCCACCAGTGATTGGACTCCGGGGGATGAGCAGTTCTTC; abundance: .; j_gene: TRBJ2-1; d_gene: .; v_gene: TRBV24-1
CDR3aa: CASIDGGGSDGYTF; CDR3nt: TGTGCCAGCATCGACGGGGGGGGCTCCGATGGCTACACCTTC; abundance: .; j_gene: TRBJ1-2; d_gene: .; v_gene: TRBV5-4
CDR3aa: CASSLWQGVMAKNIQYF; CDR3nt: TGTGCCAGCAGCTTATGGCAGGGGGTAATGGCCAAAAACATTCAGTACTTC; abundance: .; j_gene: TRBJ2-4; d_gene: TRBD1; v_gene: TRBV7-9
CDR3aa: CASSFTGNYGYTF; CDR3nt: TGTGCCAGCAGTTTTACGGGGAACTATGGCTACACCTTC; abundance: .; j_gene: TRBJ1-2; d_gene: .; v_gene: TRBV28
CDR3aa: CASTPGMRGSEQYF; CDR3nt: TGTGCCAGCACGCCCGGGATGCGTGGCTCCGAGCAGTACTTC; abundance: .; j_gene: TRBJ2-7; d_gene: .; v_gene: TRBV5-6
CDR3aa: CASRTGFDTQYF; CDR3nt: TGTGCCAGCCGGACAGGGTTCGATACGCAGTATTTT; abundance: .; j_gene: TRBJ2-3; d_gene: TRBD1; v_gene: TRBV2
CDR3aa: CASSSGTSGSSINEQFF; CDR3nt: TGTGCCAGCAGCTCTGGGACTAGCGGGTCATCTATTAATGAGCAGTTCTTC; abundance: .; j_gene: TRBJ2-1; d_gene: TRBD2; v_gene: TRBV11-2
CDR3aa: CASSLDRGDTGNTIYF; CDR3nt: TGCGCCAGCAGCCTCGACAGGGGAGATACTGGAAACACCATATATTTT; abundance: .; j_gene: TRBJ1-3; d_gene: TRBD1; v_gene: TRBV5-1
CDR3aa: CASSFRDKNTGELFF; CDR3nt: TGCGCCAGCAGCTTCCGGGACAAGAACACCGGGGAGCTGTTTTTT; abundance: .; j_gene: TRBJ2-2; d_gene: .; v_gene: TRBV5-1
CDR3aa: CASTLTANTEAFF; CDR3nt: TGTGCCAGCACCCTGACAGCGAACACTGAAGCTTTCTTT; abundance: .; j_gene: TRBJ1-1; d_gene: .; v_gene: TRBV27
CDR3aa: CASSPLGTSGVDTQYF; CDR3nt: TGTGCCAGCAGTCCCCTCGGGACTAGTGGAGTAGATACGCAGTATTTT; abundance: .; j_gene: TRBJ2-3; d_gene: TRBD2; v_gene: TRBV27
CDR3aa: CASSQVWGAGGTSTGELFF; CDR3nt: TGTGCCAGCAGCCAAGTTTGGGGAGCGGGAGGTACCTCCACCGGGGAGCTGTTTTTT; abundance: .; j_gene: TRBJ2-2; d_gene: TRBD2; v_gene: TRBV4-2
CDR3aa: CASSQGRQGRTEAFF; CDR3nt: TGCGCCAGCAGCCAAGGACGACAGGGCCGGACTGAAGCTTTCTTT; abundance: .; j_gene: TRBJ1-1; d_gene: TRBD1; v_gene: TRBV4-1
CDR3aa: CASSQTGGRGSPLHF; CDR3nt: TGTGCCAGCAGCCAAACAGGGGGCAGAGGTTCACCCCTCCACTTT; abundance: .; j_gene: TRBJ1-6; d_gene: TRBD1; v_gene: TRBV3-1/TRBV3-2
CDR3aa: CSASRGFNSPLHF; CDR3nt: TGCAGTGCTAGTAGAGGGTTTAATTCACCCCTCCACTTT; abundance: .; j_gene: TRBJ1-6; d_gene: .; v_gene: TRBV20-1
CDR3aa: CASSSGQLYQPQHF; CDR3nt: TGTGCCAGCAGTTCGGGACAGTTATATCAGCCCCAGCATTTT; abundance: few; j_gene: TRBJ1-5; d_gene: TRBD1; v_gene: TRBV27
CDR3aa: CASSLGSGVGDTEAFF; CDR3nt: TGTGCCAGCAGTTTAGGGTCTGGGGTAGGGGATACTGAAGCTTTCTTT; abundance: .; j_gene: TRBJ1-1; d_gene: .; v_gene: TRBV28
CDR3aa: CASSLSSGFANTNYGYTF; CDR3nt: TGTGCCAGCAGTTTATCGTCCGGGTTCGCTAACACTAACTATGGCTACACCTTC; abundance: .; j_gene: TRBJ1-2; d_gene: .; v_gene: TRBV27
CDR3aa: CSVASAGGADTQYF; CDR3nt: TGCAGCGTTGCATCGGCGGGAGGGGCAGATACGCAGTATTTT; abundance: .; j_gene: TRBJ2-3; d_gene: TRBD2; v_gene: TRBV29-1
CDR3aa: CASSLAGGRAKNIQYF; CDR3nt: TGTGCCAGCAGTCTAGCGGGAGGGAGAGCCAAAAACATTCAGTACTTC; abundance: .; j_gene: TRBJ2-4; d_gene: .; v_gene: TRBV21-1
CDR3aa: CAWRDSLAGGLFEQFF; CDR3nt: TGTGCCTGGAGGGATAGCCTAGCGGGAGGGCTATTTGAGCAGTTCTTC; abundance: .; j_gene: TRBJ2-1; d_gene: TRBD2; v_gene: TRBV30
CDR3aa: CASSELARLEQYF; CDR3nt: TGTGCCAGTAGTGAGTTAGCGAGACTCGAGCAGTACTTC; abundance: .; j_gene: TRBJ2-7; d_gene: .; v_gene: TRBV19
CDR3aa: CASRSPSAEQYF; CDR3nt: TGCGCCAGCAGGAGTCCTAGCGCCGAGCAGTACTTC; abundance: .; j_gene: TRBJ2-7; d_gene: .; v_gene: TRBV10-2
CDR3aa: CASSSLGSANTGELFF; CDR3nt: TGTGCCAGCAGTTCACTAGGGAGCGCGAACACCGGGGAGCTGTTTTTT; abundance: .; j_gene: TRBJ2-2; d_gene: .; v_gene: TRBV6-5
CDR3aa: CAGRRALAPQETQYF; CDR3nt: TGTGCCGGAAGGCGAGCTCTAGCCCCCCAAGAGACCCAGTACTTC; abundance: .; j_gene: TRBJ2-5; d_gene: .; v_gene: TRBV2
CDR3aa: CATSRVANNYGYTF; CDR3nt: TGTGCCACCAGCAGAGTAGCTAATAACTATGGCTACACCTTC; abundance: .; j_gene: TRBJ1-2; d_gene: .; v_gene: TRBV15
CDR3aa: CASSETVTYEQYF; CDR3nt: TGTGCCAGCAGCGAGACTGTAACCTACGAGCAGTACTTC; abundance: .; j_gene: TRBJ2-7; d_gene: .; v_gene: TRBV7-9
CDR3aa: CASSPRQPPYEQYF; CDR3nt: TGTGCCAGCAGCCCGAGACAGCCGCCCTACGAGCAGTACTTC; abundance: once; j_gene: TRBJ2-7; d_gene: .; v_gene: TRBV3-1/TRBV3-2
CDR3aa: CASSSYGGVSEKLFF; CDR3nt: TGTGCCAGCAGTTCTTACGGGGGTGTGAGTGAAAAACTGTTTTTT; abundance: .; j_gene: TRBJ1-4; d_gene: .; v_gene: TRBV2
CDR3aa: CASSLIFFARTAGYNEQFF; CDR3nt: TGCGCCAGCAGCTTGATTTTCTTCGCAAGAACAGCGGGTTACAATGAGCAGTTCTTC; abundance: .; j_gene: TRBJ2-1; d_gene: .; v_gene: TRBV5-1
CDR3aa: CSVVQGAMTDTQYF; CDR3nt: TGCAGCGTTGTACAGGGGGCGATGACAGATACGCAGTATTTT; abundance: .; j_gene: TRBJ2-3; d_gene: TRBD1; v_gene: TRBV29-1
CDR3aa: CASSPGTGVQETQYF; CDR3nt: TGTGCCAGCAGCCCGGGGACAGGTGTTCAAGAGACCCAGTACTTC; abundance: once; j_gene: TRBJ2-5; d_gene: TRBD1; v_gene: TRBV9
CDR3aa: CASRMGGVNIQYF; CDR3nt: TGTGCCAGCAGGATGGGAGGTGTAAACATTCAGTACTTC; abundance: .; j_gene: TRBJ2-4; d_gene: .; v_gene: TRBV11-2
CDR3aa: CASSLAEPSNQPQHF; CDR3nt: TGTGCCAGCAGCTTAGCGGAGCCTAGCAATCAGCCCCAGCATTTT; abundance: .; j_gene: TRBJ1-5; d_gene: .; v_gene: TRBV7-8
CDR3aa: CASSTGGTDTQYF; CDR3nt: TGTGCCAGCAGCACAGGGGGCACAGATACGCAGTATTTT; abundance: .; j_gene: TRBJ2-3; d_gene: TRBD1; v_gene: TRBV7-3
CDR3aa: CASSFHGQIDSGNTIYF; CDR3nt: TGTGCCAGCAGCTTTCACGGACAGATCGATTCTGGAAACACCATATATTTT; abundance: .; j_gene: TRBJ1-3; d_gene: .; v_gene: TRBV11-2
CDR3aa: CATLRGGAPTDTQYF; CDR3nt: TGTGCCACACTACGTGGCGGGGCCCCCACAGATACGCAGTATTTT; abundance: .; j_gene: TRBJ2-3; d_gene: .; v_gene: TRBV15
CDR3aa: CASIHRQAYEQYF; CDR3nt: TGTGCCAGTATTCATAGACAGGCCTACGAGCAGTACTTC; abundance: .; j_gene: TRBJ2-7; d_gene: .; v_gene: TRBV19
CDR3aa: CASSVGVQREEIQYF; CDR3nt: TGTGCCAGCAGCGTAGGGGTCCAGCGGGAGGAGATCCAGTACTTC; abundance: .; j_gene: TRBJ2-5; d_gene: TRBD2; v_gene: TRBV9